This T cell receptor (beta chain) emerged from a study of shared clonotypes between healthy human individuals. Study-wide results and limits: An effect of sequencing depth on clonotype sharing among donors was expected. Apart from blood, nothing was sampled; tissue repertoires likely differ.

Each cell subset's genomic DNA was divided evenly among several immunoSEQ plates. Produced via immunoSEQ multiplex PCR; TCRdb's table is partial and in-frame only. This table has roughly 500,000 clones, roughly four fifths appearing once. With respect to this clone: Its specificity is unknown.

There are 15 residues in the CDR3. Trimming shortened V by 5 bases and J by 1 base, and 11 bases separated the two germline ends. Germline lookup yields CDR1 MDHEN and CDR2 SYDVKM. The donors, healthy adults who were HIV-negative, had experienced no recent acute infections or vaccinations. Material: PBMCs. The receptor's source is a woman aged 40 to 50 in good health. Some clones in this sample may be carry-over from other donors' samples. The chain combines TRBV28 with TRBJ1-4; no definite D call. CDR3 sequence reads: CASSDKRVTNEKLFF. CDR3 DNA: TGTGCCAGCAGTGACAAGAGGGTAACTAATGAAAAACTGTTTTTT.